The clone carrying this TCR beta chain came up many times. Its antigen is still unknown. Since the CDR3 does not end with the conserved phenylalanine or tryptophan, this likely comes from a read error. The DNA is left out, because the CDR3 cannot be placed on it with certainty; the CDR3 is given as TCRdb lists it. MiXCR, applied by TCRdb to the RT-PCR reads, yields one record per CDR3 protein. The table lists a few hundred thousand distinct CDR3 sequences, about 14% of them singletons. The data were taken from a study of response to subunit inactivated influenza vaccine. Study-wide results and caveats: It was the authors' suggestion that each seasonal influenza vaccination recruits few new T cells.

The CDR3 is 11 residues long, ends included. Germline V gene data show CDR1 as ENHRY and CDR2 as SYGVKD. Here the sequenced sample was PBMCs from blood, taken approximately 12 days after vaccination. The sequence was obtained from a middle-aged man who received an inactivated influenza vaccine. The V and J genes are TRBV10-3 and TRBJ1-2; TRBD1, the table's D call, lacks a check against the DNA. The CDR3 sequence: CAIGTGWEVSL.